The 21 T cell receptor beta chains given below trace back to one sample, sequenced in a study of blood T cell repertoires in COVID-19. TCRdb keeps only in-frame clones here, not all; method: immunoSEQ multiplex PCR. The data hold 200,000 to 300,000 clones, with 88% observed a single time. Sample: peripheral blood. Receptors originate from a woman aged 25 to 39 with acute or convalescent COVID-19.

The V and J genes are TRBV27 and TRBJ1-3; D is perhaps TRBD1 (6 bases). Per the germline V gene, CDR1 is MNHEY and CDR2 is SMNVEV (reference sequence). There are 16 residues in the CDR3. V lost 5 bases and J 4 bases, leaving 18 bases between the germline ends. In DNA form, the CDR3 reads TGTGCCAGCAGTCCCAAGGGGGGGCGGTTAGGAAACACCATATATTTT. Protein product: CASSPKGGRLGNTIYF.

The chain recombines TRBV9 with TRBJ2-1; 8 nucleotides line up with TRBD2. This CDR3 is 17 amino acids long. With 0 bases clipped from V and 6 bases from J, the junction kept 11 bases outside the gene matches. From germline, CDR1 is SGDLS and CDR2 YYNGEE. The CDR3 nucleotides read TGTGCCAGCAGCGTAGATGAGCCGGGAGGGCTCGTCAATGAGCAGTTCTTC. Its translation is CASSVDEPGGLVNEQFF.

This clone was detected only once. The chain is built from TRBV12-3 or TRBV12-4 and TRBJ2-7; D not resolved. Trimming stripped 6 bases from V and 1 base from J, with 7 bases between. The CDR3 covers 12 residues. This CDR3 reads CASSRVSYEQYF. CDR3 in DNA: TGTGCCAGCAGCCGGGTTTCCTACGAGCAGTACTTC.

V is TRBV19 and J is TRBJ2-3, with D uncertain. CDR3 length equals 15 residues. Germline CDR1 LNHDA, CDR2 SQIVND (reference sequence). V lost 1 base and J 1 base, leaving 9 bases between the germline ends. The chain's CDR3 is CASSIGPVRTDTQYF. The CDR3 DNA reads as TGTGCCAGTAGTATAGGGCCAGTACGCACAGATACGCAGTATTTT.

J is TRBJ2-1 and V is TRBV6-2 or TRBV6-3; possible D gene TRBD2, 5 bases. Trimming pared 5 bases from V and 5 bases from J, leaving 19 bases between. The CDR3 is 16 residues long. Per the germline V gene, CDR1 is MNHEY and CDR2 is SVGEGT. The CDR3 loop reads CASSNPPGVRDNEQFF. In nucleotides, the CDR3 is TGTGCCAGCAGTAACCCCCCCGGGGTGAGGGACAATGAGCAGTTCTTC.

The genes are TRBV15 and TRBJ2-3; D uncertain. There are 11 residues in the CDR3. Germline V gives CDR1 LNHNV, CDR2 YYDKDF (reference sequence). V was trimmed by 5 bases and J by 3 bases, leaving 3 bases between them. The DNA of the CDR3 is TGTGCCACCAGCCAAACAGATACGCAGTATTTT. The encoded protein is CATSQTDTQYF.

This clone was observed a single time. This chain uses TRBV5-1 with TRBJ2-5, with TRBD1 as a possible D gene (7 bases). The CDR3 totals 14 residues. Germline-derived CDR1 and CDR2 are SGHRS and YFSETQ. Trimming shortened V by 2 bases and J by 1 base, and 9 bases separated the two germline ends. This CDR3 is CASSFQGGQETQYF. As DNA, the CDR3 is TGCGCCAGCAGCTTCCAGGGGGGCCAAGAGACCCAGTACTTC.

V usage is TRBV5-4 and J usage is TRBJ2-1, with TRBD2 identical over 10 bases. The V gene's germline CDR1 is SGHNT and CDR2 YYREEE (reference sequence). This CDR3 spans 15 amino acids. V trimming: 3 bases; J trimming: 1 base; junction bases outside the gene matches: 1. This CDR3 reads CASSSSGRSYNEQFF. CDR3 in DNA: TGTGCCAGCAGCTCTAGCGGGAGATCCTACAATGAGCAGTTCTTC.

The V gene is TRBV1, the J gene TRBJ2-3; the DNA was not compared with TRBD2, the D call given in the table. TRBV1 is a pseudogene segment. The CDR3 contains 16 residues. The CDR3: CTSSQPSDLAADTQYF. Written as DNA, the CDR3 is TGCACCAGCAGCCAACCCTCCGACTTAGCCGCAGATACGCAGTATTTT.

The chain recombines TRBV7-9 with TRBJ2-2; 7 bases match TRBD2. The germline V gene encodes CDR1 SEHNR and CDR2 FQNEAQ (reference sequence). The length of the CDR3 is 16 residues. V lost 7 bases to trimming and J lost 2 bases; unmatched junction nucleotides: 10. The CDR3 loop reads CASTRFLAENTGELFF. The CDR3, as DNA: TGTGCCAGCACCCGATTTCTAGCGGAAAACACCGGGGAGCTGTTTTTT.

The chain has TRBV28 and TRBJ2-5, with 8 bases lining up with TRBD2. The J segment lost 1 base and the V segment lost 4 bases, leaving 8 bases of the junction unmatched. This CDR3 region has 16 residues. Germline CDR1 reads MDHEN; CDR2 reads SYDVKM. Here the CDR3 reads CASSSPAGVFQETQYF. The CDR3 DNA follows: TGTGCCAGCAGTTCTCCAGCGGGAGTTTTCCAAGAGACCCAGTACTTC. The full variable domain, rest sourced from reference TRBV28 and TRBJ2-5, is DVKVTQSSRYLVKRTGEKVFLECVQDMDHENMFWYRQDPGLGLRLIYFSYDVKMKEKGDIPEGYSVSREKKERFSLILESASTNQTSMYLCASSSPAGVFQETQYFGPGTRLLVL.

The chain recombines TRBV19 with TRBJ2-1; perhaps TRBD1 as D (6 bases). The CDR3 runs 15 residues. Germline V lookup: CDR1 LNHDA, CDR2 SQIVND (reference sequence). The V gene lost 3 bases and the J gene lost 0 bases, with 9 bases spanning the gap. The CDR3 DNA reads as TGTGCCAGTAGTATGACAGGTGGCTCCTACAATGAGCAGTTCTTC. This gives the protein CASSMTGGSYNEQFF.

In DNA, the CDR3 is TGTGCCAGCAGTGATGCTAGCGGGAACACCGGGGAGCTGTTTTTT. Its translation is CASSDASGNTGELFF. This chain links TRBV6-1 with TRBJ2-2; 7 nucleotides agree with TRBD2. This CDR3 spans 15 amino acids. V gave up 3 bases and J gave up 1 base; unmatched junction bases: 2. CDR1 and CDR2 from the germline V gene are MNHNS and SASEGT.

The gene calls are TRBV2 and TRBJ1-2; tentatively, D is TRBD1 (6 bases). V lost 4 bases and J lost 2, with 11 bases in between. The CDR3 is 14 residues long. The germline V gene has CDR1 SNHLY and CDR2 FYNNEI. CDR3 loop: CASSGSQGNYGYTF. The CDR3 DNA reads as TGTGCCAGCAGTGGGTCACAGGGAAACTATGGCTACACCTTC.

The gene calls are TRBV6-5 and TRBJ2-1, with D unclear. Trimming removed 3 bases at V and 4 bases at J, with 7 bases between. The CDR3 has 13 residues. Germline V gene data show CDR1 as MNHEY and CDR2 as SVGAGI. In DNA, the CDR3 is TGTGCCAGCAGTTATGGGCTTTACAATGAGCAGTTCTTC. Its protein is CASSYGLYNEQFF.

This rearrangement joins TRBV25-1 to TRBJ1-2, with TRBD1 matching 8 bases. This CDR3 spans 14 amino acids. CDR1 and CDR2 from the germline V gene are MGHDK and SYGVNS. CDR3 sequence (DNA): TGTGCAACCTTACAGGACAGGGAAGTCTATGGCTACACCTTC. This codes for CATLQDREVYGYTF.

The rearrangement links TRBV6-1 to TRBJ1-1, with 8 bases aligning to TRBD1. Germline CDR1 is MNHNS and CDR2 is SASEGT. The CDR3 covers 13 residues. V shed 6 bases and J 4 bases; nucleotides not matched to a gene: 4. CDR3 residues: CASSSDRATEAFF. For the CDR3, the DNA is TGTGCCAGCAGCTCGGACAGGGCCACTGAAGCTTTCTTT.

The chain is built from TRBV15 and TRBJ2-2, with 8 bases matching TRBD1. Germline CDR1 and CDR2: LNHNV and YYDKDF (reference sequence). The CDR3 contains 17 residues. The ends lost 0 bases at V and 3 bases at J; junction bases unmatched: 6. The CDR3 DNA follows: TGTGCCACCAGCAGAGATAGTCGACAGGGGTACACCGGGGAGCTGTTTTTT. It is translated as CATSRDSRQGYTGELFF.

The chain has TRBV12-3 or TRBV12-4 and TRBJ2-1, with D possibly matching TRBD1 (5 bases). V was trimmed by 4 bases and J by 10 bases, leaving 11 bases between them. CDR3 size: 12 residues. The CDR3 is CASSSTNREQFF. The CDR3 DNA reads TGTGCCAGCAGTTCGACAAACAGGGAGCAGTTCTTC.

The chain carries TRBV5-1 and TRBJ2-3, with TRBD1 matching over 7 bases. The CDR3 loop spans 14 amino acids. The trim removed 2 bases at V and 4 bases at J, leaving 4 bases unmatched. Germline V gene lookup returns CDR1 SGHRS and CDR2 YFSETQ. CDR3 nucleotides: TGCGCCAGCAGCTTACAGGGGAGCCCAGATACGCAGTATTTT. Translation gives CASSLQGSPDTQYF.

The rearrangement links TRBV6-5 to TRBJ2-7; a possible D gene is TRBD2 (5 bases). The length of the CDR3 is 14 residues. Trimming pared 6 bases from V and 6 bases from J, leaving 18 bases between. Germline CDR1 MNHEY, CDR2 SVGAGI. Written as DNA, the CDR3 is TGTGCCAGCAGGTCTTCGCGGGTCCTCCTCGAGCAGTACTTC. This encodes CASRSSRVLLEQYF.